The 24 T cell receptor beta chains below come from one sample, sequenced in a study of blood T cell repertoires in COVID-19. Sequencing was performed with immunoSEQ multiplex PCR; in TCRdb, only in-frame clones are kept and a portion is missing. The sample carries a few hundred thousand clones, just over 85% recorded once. The sequenced material came from PBMCs or T cells enriched from blood (not recorded which). These TCRs come from a man aged 25-45 years who had recovered from COVID-19.

This sequence joins TRBV2 and TRBJ1-2, with 10 bases fitting TRBD1. Trimming removed 6 bases from V and 5 bases from J; junction bases left unmatched: 6. This CDR3 spans 14 amino acids. Germline V lookup: CDR1 SNHLY, CDR2 FYNNEI. Written as DNA, the CDR3 is TGTGCCAGCAGGACAGGGGGCGCGGGGTATGGCTACACCTTC. Protein: CASRTGGAGYGYTF. The whole variable domain, remainder taken from reference TRBV2 and TRBJ1-2, is EPEVTQTPSHQVTQMGQEVILRCVPISNHLYFYWYRQILGQKVEFLVSFYNNEISEKSEIFDDQFSVERPDGSNFTLKIRSTKLEDSAMYFCASRTGGAGYGYTFGSGTRLTVV.

This chain connects TRBV11-3 to TRBJ1-2; TRBD1 might be the D (5 bases). Trimming stripped 1 base from V and 8 bases from J, with 23 bases between. Germline V gene sequence: CDR1 SGHNT, CDR2 YENEEA. The CDR3 has 17 amino acids. CDR3 bases: TGTGCCAGCAGCTTAGGTGACAGATTCTGGATGCCCCTCGGCTACACCTTC. It specifies CASSLGDRFWMPLGYTF.

The rearrangement uses TRBV3-1 (or the pseudogene TRBV3-2) and TRBJ1-2, with D tentatively TRBD1 (6 bases). The CDR3 sequence is 13 residues long. V was clipped by 7 bases and J by 5 bases, with 14 bases between them. In germline, CDR1 is LGHDT, CDR2 YNNKEL (reference sequence). In DNA, the CDR3 is TGTGCCAGCAAGTTTCGGACAGCTTATGGCTACACCTTC. It specifies CASKFRTAYGYTF.

The table lists this clone with a count of one. The rearrangement links TRBV28 to TRBJ2-6; no clear D. The CDR3 is 13 residues long. V was cut by 10 bases and J by 0 bases, with 7 bases left in between. The germline gives CDR1 MDHEN, CDR2 SYDVKM. The CDR3 region is CATIHSGANVLTF. The DNA of the CDR3 is TGTGCCACCATACACTCTGGGGCCAACGTCCTGACTTTC.

In this sample, this clone turned up once. CDR3 DNA sequence: TGTGCCAGCTCTGGAGCGGGACAGGGAATCCATGGCTACACCTTC. It codes for CASSGAGQGIHGYTF. V and J are TRBV2 and TRBJ1-2; 9 positions agree with TRBD1. CDR1 is SNHLY, CDR2 FYNNEI, per germline. Trimming cost V 8 bases and J 6 bases; bases outside gene matches: 13. This CDR3 region has 15 residues.

The rearrangement uses TRBV19 and TRBJ2-7; 9 bases match TRBD2. V was pared by 4 bases and J by 4 bases, with 11 bases of the junction left unmatched. CDR3 length: 16 amino acids. Germline CDR1 reads LNHDA; CDR2 reads SQIVND (reference sequence). The CDR3 reads CASSTLAGKIAYEQYF. The CDR3, as DNA: TGTGCCAGTAGTACGCTAGCGGGAAAAATTGCTTACGAGCAGTACTTC.

The J gene is TRBJ2-1, the V gene TRBV7-9; the D gene is possibly TRBD2 (5 bases). Trimming took 4 bases from V and 8 from J, leaving 27 bases between them. The CDR3 has 18 amino acids. The germline V gene has CDR1 SEHNR and CDR2 FQNEAQ (reference sequence). CDR3 loop: CASSSGEAGRAAVYEQFF. CDR3 bases: TGTGCCAGCAGCTCCGGGGAAGCTGGGCGGGCAGCGGTCTATGAGCAGTTCTTC. Full variable domain (missing parts from reference TRBV7-9 and TRBJ2-1): DTGVSQNPRHKITKRGQNVTFRCDPISEHNRLYWYRQTLGQGPEFLTYFQNEAQLEKSRLLSDRFSAERPKGSFSTLEIQRTEQGDSAMYLCASSSGEAGRAAVYEQFFGPGTRLTVL.

V is TRBV6-5 and J is TRBJ1-2, with TRBD1 matching over 10 bases. Trimming at V came to 2 bases and at J to 8 bases, leaving 2 bases not matched to a gene. This CDR3 has 13 residues. CDR1 and CDR2 (germline): MNHEY, SVGAGI. CDR3 loop: CASSYTDRGGYTF. The CDR3 DNA sequence: TGTGCCAGCAGTTACACGGACAGGGGGGGCTACACCTTC.

V and J are TRBV11-3 and TRBJ1-2; tentative D call: TRBD1 (6 bases). This CDR3 has 13 residues. V lost 5 bases and J 4 bases, leaving 11 bases between the germline ends. CDR1 and CDR2 from the germline V gene are SGHNT and YENEEA. The CDR3 region is CASSLGGGYGYTF. Written as DNA, the CDR3 is TGTGCCAGCAGCCTAGGGGGGGGCTATGGCTACACCTTC.

The rearrangement uses TRBV7-9 and TRBJ2-4; 13 positions agree with TRBD2. Per the germline V gene, CDR1 is SEHNR and CDR2 is FQNEAQ (reference sequence). The CDR3 loop spans 16 amino acids. The J segment lost 6 bases and the V segment lost 5 bases, leaving 7 bases of the junction unmatched. The CDR3 nucleotides read TGTGCCAGCAGCCCCGGACTAGCGGGGGCCGGAAACATTCAGTACTTC. Its translation: CASSPGLAGAGNIQYF.

This clone was seen a single time. In nucleotides, the CDR3 is TGTGCCAGCAGTGACAGAAGTTTCACTGAAGCTTTCTTT. Translated: CASSDRSFTEAFF. This chain links TRBV6-1 with TRBJ1-1; no firm D call. The CDR3 covers 13 residues. The V and J ends lost 3 bases and 4 bases respectively, with 9 bases between them. Germline values: CDR1 MNHNS, CDR2 SASEGT.

The gene calls are TRBV25-1 and TRBJ1-1, with no clear D. V lost 6 bases to trimming and J lost 1 base, with 6 bases between them. Per the germline V gene, CDR1 is MGHDK and CDR2 is SYGVNS. This CDR3 contains 12 residues. The CDR3 DNA is TGTGCCAGCAGCATAGAGAACACTGAAGCTTTCTTT. This codes for CASSIENTEAFF.

V usage is TRBV11-2 and J usage is TRBJ1-2, with no clear D. The CDR3 runs 14 residues. The germline CDR1 and CDR2 sequences are SGHAT and FQNNGV. V lost 5 bases to trimming and J lost 8 bases, with 18 bases between them. The CDR3 sequence is CASSRTGREGGYTF. The CDR3 coding sequence is TGTGCCAGCAGCCGTACCGGGAGGGAGGGCGGCTACACCTTC. Complete variable domain (other parts from reference TRBV11-2 and TRBJ1-2): EAGVAQSPRYKIIEKRQSVAFWCNPISGHATLYWYQQILGQGPKLLIQFQNNGVVDDSQLPKDRFSAERLKGVDSTLKIQPAKLEDSAVYLCASSRTGREGGYTFGSGTRLTVV.

The V gene is TRBV28, the J gene TRBJ1-5, with a weak D call TRBD1 (5 bases). V lost 5 bases and J 6 bases, leaving 17 bases between the germline ends. This CDR3 comprises 15 residues. Per the germline V gene, CDR1 is MDHEN and CDR2 is SYDVKM. CDR3 sequence reads: CASSPGGGYGQPQHF. The CDR3 nucleotides read TGTGCCAGCAGTCCCGGGGGGGGTTACGGTCAGCCCCAGCATTTT.

The chain is built from TRBV5-1 and TRBJ2-3; 9 nucleotides line up with TRBD1. Germline CDR1 reads SGHRS; CDR2 reads YFSETQ. The CDR3 covers 14 residues. With V trimmed by 4 bases and J by 6 bases, 6 bases remained unmatched. CDR3 in amino acids: CASSGGQGWDTQYF. The DNA of the CDR3 is TGCGCCAGCAGCGGCGGACAGGGGTGGGATACGCAGTATTTT.

The chain links TRBV2 to TRBJ2-3; D may be TRBD1 (6 bases). Germline loops: CDR1 SNHLY, CDR2 FYNNEI. The CDR3 contains 20 residues. V was clipped by 2 bases and J by 2 bases, with 26 bases between them. The CDR3 DNA reads TGTGCCAGCAGTGAACCACAATTTCCGGGACAACATACCGCCACAGATACGCAGTATTTT. Amino acid sequence: CASSEPQFPGQHTATDTQYF.

This sequence joins TRBV6-5 and TRBJ2-1, with 8 bases that match TRBD2. This CDR3 comprises 16 residues. Germline V gives CDR1 MNHEY, CDR2 SVGAGI. V lost 0 bases and J lost 9; bases outside the gene matches: 10. CDR3: CASSYSSRGGSPEQFF. The CDR3 DNA sequence: TGTGCCAGCAGTTACTCTAGCCGGGGGGGGAGCCCTGAGCAGTTCTTC.

This rearrangement joins TRBV19 to TRBJ1-6; the D is unclear. Trimming removed 0 bases from V and 6 bases from J, with 9 bases in between. Germline CDR1 and CDR2: LNHDA and SQIVND (reference sequence). The CDR3 is made up of 15 amino acids. This chain's CDR3 is CASSIDRVGNSPLHF. Written as DNA, the CDR3 is TGTGCCAGTAGTATAGATCGGGTGGGTAATTCACCCCTCCACTTT.

The chain links TRBV28 to TRBJ1-2; 9 bases agree with TRBD1. From germline, CDR1 is MDHEN and CDR2 SYDVKM. V lost 5 bases to trimming and J lost 5 bases; unmatched junction nucleotides: 0. The CDR3 consists of 12 residues. The CDR3 here is CASSGQGYGYTF. CDR3 DNA: TGTGCCAGCAGTGGACAGGGGTATGGCTACACCTTC.

With regard to this clone: The same CDR3 is also encoded by other DNA sequences in this sample. The chain carries TRBV28 and TRBJ2-3, with D unresolved. The CDR3 covers 12 residues. The germline CDR1 and CDR2 sequences are MDHEN and SYDVKM. V was cut by 5 bases and J by 2 bases, with 5 bases left in between. The CDR3 loop is CASSPNTDTQYF. CDR3 DNA: TGTGCCAGCAGTCCCAACACAGATACGCAGTATTTT. The complete variable domain, with remaining parts taken from reference TRBV28 and TRBJ2-3, reads DVKVTQSSRYLVKRTGEKVFLECVQDMDHENMFWYRQDPGLGLRLIYFSYDVKMKEKGDIPEGYSVSREKKERFSLILESASTNQTSMYLCASSPNTDTQYFGPGTRLTVL.

V usage is TRBV30 and J usage is TRBJ1-1, with 8 positions matching TRBD1. The CDR3 contains 12 residues. Germline V CDR1 and CDR2: GTSNPN, SVGIG (reference sequence). Germline trimming cut 3 bases from V and 10 bases from J; bases unmatched to any gene: 7. The CDR3 loop is CAWRETGGRAFF. The CDR3 bases are TGTGCCTGGAGGGAAACAGGGGGGAGAGCTTTCTTT.

In its sample, this clone was seen a few times. This rearrangement joins TRBV10-3 to TRBJ2-7; TRBD1 might be the D (5 bases). The germline gives CDR1 ENHRY, CDR2 SYGVKD. Deletions cut 3 bases from V and 0 bases from J, with 12 bases between. The CDR3 length is 15 residues. The CDR3 here is CAISDRATASYEQYF. As DNA, the CDR3 is TGTGCCATCAGTGACAGGGCAACAGCCTCCTACGAGCAGTACTTC.

The V gene is TRBV29-1, the J gene TRBJ1-1; TRBD1 is a possible D gene (6 bases). CDR1 and CDR2 (germline): SQVTM, ANQGSEA. Trimming took off 4 bases at V and 1 base at J, with 7 bases between the two ends. CDR3 size: 12 residues. The CDR3 region is CSVGTANTEAFF. For the CDR3, the DNA is TGCAGCGTTGGGACAGCGAACACTGAAGCTTTCTTT.

This clone was seen a single time. This chain uses TRBV6-9 with TRBJ1-5, with 7 bases fitting TRBD1. The V segment lost 4 bases and the J segment 1 base; nucleotides outside the gene matches: 10. This CDR3 has 17 residues. From germline, CDR1 is MNHGY and CDR2 SVAAGI. CDR3 amino acids: CASSWAGGLASNQPQHF. The CDR3 DNA is TGTGCCAGCAGTTGGGCAGGGGGGCTGGCAAGCAATCAGCCCCAGCATTTT.